The 20 T cell receptor beta chains reported below all come from one sample, sequenced in a study of shared clonotypes between healthy human individuals. The table came from immunoSEQ multiplex PCR; TCRdb's copy has only in-frame clones and leaves some out. Here the sample spans around 2.5 million clones, approximately 93% being singletons. Sample: naive CD4+ T cells from PBMCs. Subset meaning: CD45RA+ positively selected. The receptors shown here come from a man between 18 and 35 years old in good health. Some clones in this sample may be carry-over from other donors' samples.

This chain connects TRBV10-3 to TRBJ2-3, with D perhaps matching TRBD1 (6 bases). This CDR3 comprises 15 residues. Trimming pared 0 bases from V and 2 bases from J, leaving 9 bases between. The V gene's germline CDR1 is ENHRY and CDR2 SYGVKD. The DNA for the CDR3 is TGTGCCATCAGTGAGTCTGACAGGACCACAGATACGCAGTATTTT. Encoded protein: CAISESDRTTDTQYF.

About this clone: Other DNA sequences in this sample translate to the same CDR3. The chain is built from TRBV19 and TRBJ1-5; TRBD1 might be the D (6 bases). CDR1 and CDR2 (germline): LNHDA, SQIVND (reference sequence). V lost 2 bases and J 7 bases, leaving 12 bases between the germline ends. This CDR3 spans 14 amino acids. CDR3 DNA sequence: TGTGCCAGTAGTATATCGGGGGGGCGACAGCCCCAGCATTTT. Its translation is CASSISGGRQPQHF.

A word on this clone: This CDR3 is also generated by other DNA sequences in the sample. This chain connects TRBV18 to TRBJ1-2, with D uncertain. Germline CDR1 and CDR2: KGHSH and LQKENI. The CDR3 totals 14 residues. V was clipped by 0 bases and J by 5 bases, with 10 bases between them. This chain's CDR3 is CASSPPGRGYGYTF. In nucleotides, the CDR3 is TGTGCCAGCTCACCACCAGGGCGAGGTTATGGCTACACCTTC. Drawing the rest from reference TRBV18 and TRBJ1-2, the complete variable domain is NAGVMQNPRHLVRRRGQEARLRCSPMKGHSHVYWYRQLPEEGLKFMVYLQKENIIDESGMPKERFSAEFPKEGPSILRIQQVVRGDSAAYFCASSPPGRGYGYTFGSGTRLTVV.

This CDR3 is CASSRGTAGNTIYF. DNA of the CDR3: TGTGCCAGCAGCCGCGGGACGGCTGGAAACACCATATATTTT. The J gene is TRBJ1-3, the V gene TRBV2; D possibly corresponds to TRBD1 (5 bases). Germline assignment: CDR1 SNHLY and CDR2 FYNNEI. This CDR3 has 14 amino acids. The ends were cut back, 6 bases at V and 2 bases at J, with 11 bases in the middle.

This chain connects TRBV29-1 to TRBJ1-1; D may be TRBD1 (5 bases). V gave up 7 bases and J gave up 4 bases, with 19 bases separating them. The germline V gene has CDR1 SQVTM and CDR2 ANQGSEA. The CDR3 is 14 amino acids. In DNA form, the CDR3 reads TGCAGCGCAGGATTGGACATCCTTGGCACTGAAGCTTTCTTT. Translated, it gives CSAGLDILGTEAFF.

This clone appeared once. The genes are TRBV29-1 and TRBJ2-3; D remains unclear. V gave up 3 bases and J gave up 3 bases, with 10 bases separating them. In germline, CDR1 is SQVTM, CDR2 ANQGSEA. This CDR3 comprises 13 residues. CDR3 sequence: CSVEGILTDTQYF. The CDR3 DNA follows: TGCAGCGTTGAGGGGATTCTTACAGATACGCAGTATTTT.

The chain links TRBV28 to TRBJ1-2, with 7 bases aligning to TRBD1. With 4 bases clipped from V and 4 bases from J, the junction kept 3 bases outside the gene matches. Germline V gene sequence: CDR1 MDHEN, CDR2 SYDVKM. CDR3 size: 13 residues. The CDR3 sequence: CASSYGQAYGYTF. CDR3 DNA sequence: TGTGCCAGCAGTTATGGACAGGCCTATGGCTACACCTTC.

This chain links TRBV2 with TRBJ2-2; TRBD2 matches 8 bases. CDR1 is SNHLY, CDR2 FYNNEI, per germline. CDR3 length equals 15 residues. V was pared by 3 bases and J by 2 bases, with 2 bases of the junction left unmatched. In DNA form, the CDR3 reads TGTGCCAGCAGTGACGGACTAGCCAACACCGGGGAGCTGTTTTTT. Residues: CASSDGLANTGELFF.

The chain links TRBV7-2 to TRBJ1-5, with D perhaps matching TRBD1 (6 bases). V lost 4 bases, J lost 7 bases, and 23 bases lay in between. From germline, CDR1 is SGHTA and CDR2 FQGNSA. The CDR3 covers 17 residues. DNA for the CDR3: TGTGCCAGCAGCTCACAAAGGGGGGGCAGGGGAGGCCAGCCCCAGCATTTT. As protein: CASSSQRGGRGGQPQHF.

J is TRBJ2-5 and V is TRBV20-1; D uncertain. The J call could be wrong; TRBJ2-7 is a better fit for the DNA end. There are 11 residues in the CDR3. Looked up from germline, CDR1 is DFQATT and CDR2 is SNEGSKA (reference sequence). The CDR3 bases are TGCAGTGCTAGAGATTACCCCGAGCAGTACTTC. Amino acid sequence: CSARDYPEQYF.

V is TRBV28 and J is TRBJ2-7; 7 nucleotides agree with TRBD2. The V gene's germline CDR1 is MDHEN and CDR2 SYDVKM. The CDR3 loop spans 14 amino acids. With 10 bases clipped from V and 3 bases from J, the junction kept 12 bases outside the gene matches. The CDR3 reads CATFSGGPDYEQYF. For the CDR3, the DNA is TGTGCCACGTTCTCGGGGGGACCCGACTACGAGCAGTACTTC. The full variable domain, with the rest looked up from reference TRBV28 and TRBJ2-7, is DVKVTQSSRYLVKRTGEKVFLECVQDMDHENMFWYRQDPGLGLRLIYFSYDVKMKEKGDIPEGYSVSREKKERFSLILESASTNQTSMYLCATFSGGPDYEQYFGPGTRLTVT.

The rearrangement joins TRBV15 to TRBJ2-5, with TRBD2 as a possible D gene (5 bases). CDR1 and CDR2 (germline): LNHNV, YYDKDF (reference sequence). CDR3 length: 14 amino acids. V was pared by 2 bases and J by 0 bases, with 7 bases between. CDR3 DNA: TGTGCCACCAGCAGAAGGAGGTACCAAGAGACCCAGTACTTC. Residues: CATSRRRYQETQYF. The whole variable domain, remainder taken from reference TRBV15 and TRBJ2-5, is DAMVIQNPRYQVTQFGKPVTLSCSQTLNHNVMYWYQQKSSQAPKLLFHYYDKDFNNEADTPDNFQSRRPNTSFCFLDIRSPGLGDTAMYLCATSRRRYQETQYFGPGTRLLVL.

The J gene is TRBJ1-2, the V gene TRBV19; a possible D gene is TRBD1 (6 bases). Germline CDR1 and CDR2: LNHDA and SQIVND (reference sequence). V was clipped by 0 bases and J by 2 bases, with 16 bases between them. The CDR3 consists of 17 residues. CDR3 nucleotides: TGTGCCAGTAGTATAGAGGGGGCGGATACTTCAAACTATGGCTACACCTTC. This gives the protein CASSIEGADTSNYGYTF.

The table lists this clone with a few counts. The CDR3 sequence is CASSLRGSLEKLFF. The CDR3 DNA sequence: TGTGCCAGCAGCTTGAGGGGGTCGCTTGAAAAACTGTTTTTT. The chain combines TRBV5-4 with TRBJ1-4; possible D gene TRBD1, 6 bases. The CDR3 length is 14 residues. Germline loops: CDR1 SGHNT, CDR2 YYREEE (reference sequence). With 1 base removed from V and 7 bases from J, the gap between germline ends came to 11 bases.

The gene calls are TRBV5-1 and TRBJ1-6, with 8 positions matching TRBD1. Germline values: CDR1 SGHRS, CDR2 YFSETQ. CDR3 length: 15 residues. V lost 1 base and J lost 7; bases outside the gene matches: 4. CDR3 in DNA: TGCGCCAGCAGCTTGCAGGGGGCGGACAATTCACCCCTCCACTTT. This translates into CASSLQGADNSPLHF.

V is TRBV7-2 and J is TRBJ2-7; D might be TRBD1 or TRBD2, each matching 6 bases. Germline CDR1 is SGHTA and CDR2 is FQGNSA. The ends were cut back, 5 bases at V and 2 bases at J, with 16 bases in the middle. This CDR3 has 15 residues. CDR3 sequence (DNA): TGTGCCAGCAGCGCTGGTGGGGGGCCTACCTACGAGCAGTACTTC. Protein sequence: CASSAGGGPTYEQYF.

The J gene is TRBJ2-7, the V gene TRBV5-6, with TRBD2 identical over 7 bases. CDR3 length equals 13 residues. Trimming at V came to 4 bases and at J to 5 bases, leaving 6 bases not matched to a gene. Per the germline V gene, CDR1 is SGHDT and CDR2 is YYEEEE. This chain's CDR3 is CASSRTRRHEQYF. CDR3 nucleotides: TGTGCCAGCAGCCGGACTAGACGCCACGAGCAGTACTTC.

In its sample, this clone was seen once. Other nucleotide sequences from this sample produce the same CDR3. This rearrangement joins TRBV7-3 to TRBJ2-1; D is perhaps TRBD2 (5 bases). From germline, CDR1 is SGHTA and CDR2 FQGTGA. The ends were cut back, 5 bases at V and 0 bases at J, with 11 bases in the middle. This CDR3 spans 15 amino acids. CDR3 region: CASSPSGPSYNEQFF. DNA of the CDR3: TGTGCCAGCAGCCCGAGCGGACCCTCCTACAATGAGCAGTTCTTC. Combining the CDR3 with reference TRBV7-3 and TRBJ2-1 gives the whole variable domain GAGVSQTPSNKVTEKGKYVELRCDPISGHTALYWYRQSLGQGPEFLIYFQGTGAADDSGLPNDRFFAVRPEGSVSTLKIQRTERGDSAVYLCASSPSGPSYNEQFFGPGTRLTVL.

The rearrangement uses TRBV5-1 and TRBJ2-3; 7 bases are shared with TRBD2. The V and J ends lost 1 base and 0 bases, in that order; junction bases with no gene match: 5. The CDR3 loop spans 16 amino acids. Germline V lookup: CDR1 SGHRS, CDR2 YFSETQ. CDR3 region: CASSLFVGGSTDTQYF. The CDR3 DNA follows: TGCGCCAGCAGCTTGTTTGTGGGAGGGAGCACAGATACGCAGTATTTT.

The rearrangement joins TRBV5-1 to TRBJ1-5, with D possibly TRBD1 on 5 matching bases. Looked up from germline, CDR1 is SGHRS and CDR2 is YFSETQ. The CDR3 spans 14 residues. V was pared by 0 bases and J by 6 bases, with 10 bases between. CDR3 sequence reads: CASSLGGIGQPQHF. The CDR3 DNA is TGCGCCAGCAGCTTGGGGGGCATTGGTCAGCCCCAGCATTTT.